A single sample is the source of the 10 T cell receptor beta chains below, sequenced in a study of T cells after somatic rescue of genetic block (dated by TCRdb to 2020 to 2021). Receptor libraries were prepared by the immunoSEQ multiplex PCR assay. Drawn from immuneACCESS, this table holds only the in-frame rearrangements with V and J called that TCRdb kept. Clones are partly lost; checked studies trace under half to an unresolved V gene and leave the rest unexplained. The sample table shows about 72,000 clones, and more than 75% are seen once. The ten largest make up 2.5% to 3% of the sample. Sequencing used peripheral blood mononuclear cells (PBMCs). These receptors were collected from a man between 25 and 39 years old.

The chain recombines TRBV5-6 with TRBJ1-2; possible D gene TRBD1, 5 bases. Germline lookup yields CDR1 SGHDT and CDR2 YYEEEE. V lost 4 bases to trimming and J lost 3 bases, with 13 bases between them. CDR3 size: 14 residues. The CDR3 sequence is CASSPAGTDYGYTF. The CDR3 bases are TGTGCCAGCAGCCCCGCCGGGACCGACTATGGCTACACCTTC.

This clone was seen a single time. This chain uses TRBV11-2 with TRBJ2-7; 8 positions agree with TRBD2. CDR1 is SGHAT, CDR2 FQNNGV, per germline. V shed 5 bases, J shed 4 bases, and the junction held 7 bases outside the gene matches. The CDR3 is made up of 14 amino acids. CDR3 sequence reads: CASSQAGDRYEQYF. The CDR3 region has the DNA TGTGCCAGCAGCCAAGCGGGAGACCGGTACGAGCAGTACTTC.

V is TRBV5-4 and J is TRBJ2-2; tentatively, D is TRBD2 (6 bases). This CDR3 has 13 amino acids. From germline, CDR1 is SGHNT and CDR2 YYREEE (reference sequence). The V gene lost 4 bases and the J gene lost 9 bases, with 13 bases spanning the gap. The chain's CDR3 is CASSRTSFRELFF. The CDR3 DNA reads TGTGCCAGCAGCCGAACTAGCTTCAGGGAGCTGTTTTTT.

This chain joins TRBV11-2 and TRBJ2-1; D ambiguous. Trimming took off 1 base at V and 4 bases at J, with 5 bases between the two ends. The CDR3 spans 13 residues. Per the germline V gene, CDR1 is SGHAT and CDR2 is FQNNGV. The CDR3 loop reads CASSLAMYNEQFF. In nucleotides, the CDR3 is TGTGCCAGCAGCTTAGCTATGTACAATGAGCAGTTCTTC. Combining the CDR3 with reference TRBV11-2 and TRBJ2-1 gives the whole variable domain EAGVAQSPRYKIIEKRQSVAFWCNPISGHATLYWYQQILGQGPKLLIQFQNNGVVDDSQLPKDRFSAERLKGVDSTLKIQPAKLEDSAVYLCASSLAMYNEQFFGPGTRLTVL.

This chain links TRBV2 with TRBJ2-2, with 9 bases lining up with TRBD2. V dropped 8 bases and J dropped 2; count of bases not matched to a gene: 3. Germline V gene lookup returns CDR1 SNHLY and CDR2 FYNNEI. The CDR3 spans 14 residues. The CDR3 bases are TGTGCCAGCCGACTAGCGGACAACACCGGGGAGCTGTTTTTT. Translated, it gives CASRLADNTGELFF.

DNA of the CDR3: TGTGCCAGCTCACAGGGACTAGCGGAGGGGAATGAGCAGTTCTTC. It is translated as CASSQGLAEGNEQFF. The chain carries TRBV18 and TRBJ2-1; 11 bases fit TRBD2. The CDR3 is 15 amino acids. The germline CDR1 and CDR2 sequences are KGHSH and LQKENI. Germline trimming cut 4 bases from V and 7 bases from J; bases unmatched to any gene: 6.

This chain links TRBV5-4 with TRBJ2-1; 9 nucleotides line up with TRBD2. This CDR3 is 16 amino acids long. The V gene's germline CDR1 is SGHNT and CDR2 YYREEE (reference sequence). After removal of 4 bases from V and 4 bases from J, the junction contained 9 bases not matched to a gene. CDR3 sequence: CASSRLTSGEYNEQFF. The CDR3 DNA sequence: TGTGCCAGCAGCAGGTTGACTAGCGGAGAATACAATGAGCAGTTCTTC.

A single count supports this clone. This chain joins TRBV7-9 and TRBJ2-4, with 8 bases lining up with TRBD1. The CDR3 sequence is 14 residues long. The V gene's germline CDR1 is SEHNR and CDR2 FQNEAQ (reference sequence). J gave up 7 bases and V 4 bases, and 6 bases lay outside the gene matches. This CDR3 is CASSSDRGGNIQYF. CDR3 sequence (DNA): TGTGCCAGCAGCTCCGACAGGGGTGGGAACATTCAGTACTTC.

The rearrangement links TRBV7-2 to TRBJ2-1; D tentatively fits TRBD1 or TRBD2 (6 bases each). This CDR3 is built from 14 residues. From germline, CDR1 is SGHTA and CDR2 FQGNSA. V was trimmed by 5 bases and J by 7 bases, leaving 15 bases between them. CDR3 residues: CASSPRGRLNEQFF. In DNA, the CDR3 is TGTGCCAGCAGCCCACGGGGGCGATTGAATGAGCAGTTCTTC.

The V call is TRBV27, the J call TRBJ1-1; D remains ambiguous. V was trimmed by 3 bases and J by 6 bases, leaving 11 bases between them. This CDR3 contains 13 residues. The germline V gene has CDR1 MNHEY and CDR2 SMNVEV (reference sequence). This chain's CDR3 is CASSFRRVAEAFF. For the CDR3, the DNA is TGTGCCAGCAGTTTTAGGAGGGTCGCTGAAGCTTTCTTT.